Listed below are T cell receptor beta chains from one sample, sequenced in a study of T cell repertoires in cytomegalovirus infection. TCRdb fed the reads into MiXCR, producing one record per CDR3 protein. The sample records about 340,000 distinct CDR3 sequences, 25% to 35% being singletons. These receptors have no known antigen. The sample here was cultured PBMCs, taken from culture after CMV antigen stimulation. The receptors were gathered from a human donor in good health (CMV status not recorded). Some clones in this sample may be carry-over from other donors' samples. CDR3s include the opening cysteine and the closing phenylalanine or tryptophan. D genes are given only for firm matches. The size field is filled for only some rows; it gives once, few, many or a size class.

d_gene | abundance | j_gene | v_gene | CDR3aa | CDR3nt
TRBD1 | - | TRBJ1-2 | TRBV5-6 | CASSWGRDSYGYTF | TGTGCCAGCAGCTGGGGACGGGACAGCTATGGCTACACCTTC
- | - | TRBJ1-3 | TRBV6-6 | CASSSETLSSGNTIYF | TGTGCCAGCAGTTCTGAGACACTAAGCTCTGGAAACACCATATATTTT
- | - | TRBJ2-5 | TRBV29-1 | CSYNQGYFGETQYF | -
TRBD1 | - | TRBJ1-4 | TRBV10-2 | CASRERDRGLSF | TGCGCCAGCAGAGAAAGGGACAGGGGGCTCTCTTTT
TRBD2 | - | TRBJ2-7 | TRBV10-3 | CAISESWASGNEQYF | TGTGCCATCAGTGAGTCGTGGGCTAGCGGGAACGAGCAGTACTTC
TRBD1 | - | TRBJ2-7 | TRBV3-1 | CASSRRDRGRYEQYF | TGTGCCAGCAGCCGTCGGGACAGGGGGCGTTACGAGCAGTACTTC
TRBD1 | - | TRBJ1-2 | TRBV12-3/TRBV12-4 | CASSGMRGQGNYGYTF | TGTGCCAGCAGTGGTATGAGAGGACAGGGGAACTATGGCTACACCTTC
- | - | TRBJ2-7 | TRBV15 | CATRPARGVPYEQYF | TGTGCCACCCGTCCGGCCAGGGGGGTCCCCTACGAGCAGTACTTC
TRBD1 | few | TRBJ2-7 | TRBV4-1 | CASSQDTQGDSYEQYF | TGCGCCAGCAGCCAAGATACTCAGGGGGACAGCTACGAGCAGTACTTC
- | - | TRBJ2-7 | TRBV2 | CASSEYEQYF | TGTGCCAGCAGTGAATACGAGCAGTACTTC
- | - | TRBJ2-7 | TRBV5-6 | CASSPSVVSYEQYF | TGTGCCAGCAGTCCTTCCGTAGTCTCCTACGAGCAGTACTTC
- | few | TRBJ1-1 | TRBV20-1 | CSAREFNTEAFF | TGCAGTGCTAGAGAGTTCAACACTGAAGCTTTCTTT
- | - | TRBJ2-7 | TRBV6-1 | CASSESVRHSYEQYF | TGTGCCAGCAGTGAATCGGTCAGGCACTCCTACGAGCAGTACTTC
- | - | TRBJ2-6 | TRBV6-5 | CASSRESSGANVLTF | TGTGCCAGCAGCCGAGAGAGCTCTGGGGCCAACGTCCTGACTTTC
- | few | TRBJ1-4 | TRBV10-3 | CAISESLQPNEKLFF | TGTGCCATCAGTGAGTCGCTACAGCCTAATGAAAAACTGTTTTTT
- | - | TRBJ1-5 | TRBV12-3/TRBV12-4 | CASKEGQNQPQHF | TGTGCAAGCAAAGAGGGGCAAAATCAGCCCCAGCATTTT
TRBD1 | few | TRBJ1-1 | TRBV7-8 | CASSLDPGQGSTEAFF | TGTGCCAGCAGCTTAGACCCCGGACAGGGGTCCACTGAAGCTTTCTTT
TRBD1 | few | TRBJ1-1 | TRBV6-1 | CASKQWGRGEPNTEAFF | TGTGCCAGCAAACAATGGGGCAGGGGGGAACCGAACACTGAAGCTTTCTTT
- | few | TRBJ2-7 | TRBV25-1 | CASSELGSSYEQYF | TGTGCCAGCAGTGAATTAGGGAGCTCCTACGAGCAGTACTTC
- | few | TRBJ2-7 | TRBV6-1 | CASSEGANLRYEQYF | TGTGCCAGCAGTGAAGGTGCAAACCTCCGCTACGAGCAGTACTTC
TRBD1 | many | TRBJ1-5 | TRBV7-2 | CASSLAFTDRRGQPQHF | TGTGCCAGCAGCTTAGCGTTTACGGACAGGCGGGGTCAGCCCCAGCATTTT
TRBD2 | - | TRBJ2-1 | TRBV20-1 | CSASRTSGVGNEQFF | TGCAGTGCTTCCCGGACTAGCGGGGTTGGCAATGAGCAGTTCTTC
- | - | TRBJ1-3 | TRBV30 | CAWSVLNTVSGNTIYF | TGTGCCTGGAGTGTACTGAACACCGTCTCTGGAAACACCATATATTTT
- | - | TRBJ2-2 | TRBV7-9 | CAGGSSTGELFF | TGTGCCGGGGGGTCGAGCACCGGGGAGCTGTTTTTT
- | - | TRBJ2-7 | TRBV18 | CASSPPSGYEQYF | TGTGCCAGCTCACCTCCTTCGGGCTACGAGCAGTACTTC
- | few | TRBJ1-1 | TRBV7-9 | CASSTAPEAFF | TGTGCCAGCAGCACGGCCCCTGAAGCTTTCTTT
TRBD1 | few | TRBJ2-7 | TRBV7-4 | CASTTTGQGGTLSYEQYF | TGTGCCAGCACCACAACCGGACAGGGGGGCACCCTCTCCTACGAGCAGTACTTC
- | few | TRBJ1-6 | TRBV27 | CASTKEIDNSPLHF | TGTGCCAGCACGAAAGAAATAGATAATTCACCCCTCCACTTT
- | - | TRBJ2-2 | TRBV7-2 | CASSPEGGRHGELFF | TGTGCCAGCAGCCCCGAGGGGGGGCGACACGGGGAGCTGTTTTTT
- | - | TRBJ2-2 | TRBV5-4 | CASSLRDFGELFF | TGTGCCAGCAGCTTACGGGACTTCGGGGAGCTGTTTTTT
- | - | TRBJ2-7 | TRBV29-1 | CSVERATGSNEQYF | TGCAGCGTTGAGAGAGCGACAGGTTCCAACGAGCAGTACTTC
- | - | TRBJ2-7 | TRBV12-3/TRBV12-4 | CASSSGESYEQYF | TGTGCCAGCAGTTCAGGAGAATCCTACGAGCAGTACTTC
- | many | TRBJ1-1 | TRBV12-3/TRBV12-4 | CASSLSGGNTEAFF | TGTGCCAGCAGCTTAAGCGGCGGGAACACTGAAGCTTTCTTT
TRBD2 | - | TRBJ2-5 | TRBV19 | CASSPNSGGEETQYF | TGTGCCAGTAGCCCCAATAGCGGGGGGGAAGAGACCCAGTACTTC
- | - | TRBJ2-2 | TRBV4-3 | CASSQEGLLNTGELFF | TGCGCCAGCAGCCAAGAGGGGCTACTGAACACCGGGGAGCTGTTTTTT
- | - | TRBJ1-5 | TRBV28 | CASRNRREVQPQHF | TGTGCCAGCAGAAATAGGAGAGAGGTTCAGCCCCAGCATTTT
TRBD2 | - | TRBJ2-7 | TRBV6-5 | CASRAGLAFTYEQYF | TGTGCCAGCAGAGCGGGACTAGCATTCACCTACGAGCAGTACTTC
- | - | TRBJ2-2 | TRBV19 | CASSIGGSFPGELFF | TGTGCCAGTAGTATAGGAGGGTCTTTCCCCGGGGAGCTGTTTTTT
- | few | TRBJ1-5 | TRBV12-3/TRBV12-4 | CASSPVNQPQHF | TGTGCCAGCAGTCCCGTCAATCAGCCCCAGCATTTT
- | - | TRBJ1-1 | TRBV11-2 | CAGSTQQGGTEAFF | TGTGCCGGCAGCACCCAACAGGGAGGGACTGAAGCTTTCTTT
TRBD2 | few | TRBJ2-1 | TRBV7-6 | CASSLGTGGPREQFF | TGTGCCAGCAGCTTGGGTACGGGAGGGCCTCGTGAGCAGTTCTTC
TRBD2 | - | TRBJ2-4 | TRBV19 | CASSVPGLASAKNIQYF | TGTGCCAGTAGTGTCCCGGGACTAGCGTCAGCCAAAAACATTCAGTACTTC
- | many | TRBJ1-5 | TRBV5-8 | CASSLAVYSNQPQHF | TGTGCCAGCAGCTTGGCGGTTTATAGCAATCAGCCCCAGCATTTT
- | few | TRBJ1-4 | TRBV5-1 | CASSLAGTNEKLFF | TGCGCCAGCAGCTTGGCAGGAACTAATGAAAAACTGTTTTTT
- | few | TRBJ1-2 | TRBV7-2 | CASSFKGHNGYTF | TGTGCCAGCAGCTTTAAGGGGCACAATGGCTACACCTTC
- | - | TRBJ2-3 | TRBV18 | CASSAEDTQYF | TGTGCCAGCTCAGCGGAAGATACGCAGTATTTT
- | - | TRBJ2-5 | TRBV20-1 | CSARDSRAWEETQYF | TGCAGTGCTAGAGATAGCCGGGCTTGGGAGGAGACCCAGTACTTC
- | few | TRBJ1-1 | TRBV7-9 | CASSSVPGHVNTEAFF | TGTGCCAGCAGTTCCGTACCGGGACATGTGAACACTGAAGCTTTCTTT